This T cell receptor beta chain was identified during a study of blood T cell repertoires in COVID-19. Study at large: The study drew acute and convalescent COVID-19 samples from the United States, Italy and Spain. From T cells, B-cell-depleted T cells, or PBMCs came the material, which was cDNA or gDNA.

Adults between roughly 18 and 95 years of age took part from about two dozen US areas. Only in-frame clones appear in the TCRdb table, and some are missing; sequencing was by immunoSEQ multiplex PCR. Of 210,000 or so clones detected, more than 75% appear once; the ten largest clones hold about 4.3%. The source is a man aged 25 to 40 with acute COVID-19. Sequencing used PBMCs or T cells enriched from blood (not recorded which).

In nucleotides, the CDR3 is TGTGCCAGCAGCTTCCCGACTGTCTACGAGCAGTACTTC. Translated, it gives CASSFPTVYEQYF. J is TRBJ2-7 and V is TRBV7-2; D is unclear. V dropped 3 bases and J dropped 3 bases, with 9 bases sitting between them. CDR1 and CDR2 (germline): SGHTA, FQGNSA. The CDR3 runs 13 residues.